Below are 11 T cell receptor beta chains sequenced from a single sample in a study of blood T cell repertoires in COVID-19. TCRdb's copy holds only in-frame clones and misses some; the assay was immunoSEQ multiplex PCR. The sample carries fewer than 250,000 clones, about 84% recorded once. The specimen was PBMCs or T cells enriched from blood (not recorded which). The receptors shown here come from a man in his sixties who had recovered from COVID-19.

The chain uses TRBV2 and TRBJ2-5, with TRBD1 matching over 7 bases. There are 13 residues in the CDR3. V trimming: 1 base; J trimming: 4 bases; junction bases outside the gene matches: 0. Per germline, CDR1 SNHLY and CDR2 FYNNEI. As DNA, the CDR3 is TGTGCCAGCAGTGAAGACAGGGGAGAGACCCAGTACTTC. Its translation is CASSEDRGETQYF.

The chain uses TRBV6-5 and TRBJ2-2; unclear D gene. The CDR3 consists of 15 residues. From germline, CDR1 is MNHEY and CDR2 SVGAGI. V shed 6 bases and J shed 4 bases, with 15 bases lying between them. The CDR3, as DNA: TGTGCCAGCAGGGAGACCCTAGGCAGCACCGGGGAGCTGTTTTTT. This sequence encodes CASRETLGSTGELFF.

This sequence joins TRBV6-5 and TRBJ2-3; 7 nucleotides match TRBD1. The V gene end was trimmed by 6 bases and the J gene end by 1 base; junction bases not matched to a gene: 7. Germline V gene sequence: CDR1 MNHEY, CDR2 SVGAGI. CDR3 length equals 15 residues. This CDR3 reads CASSTIDRGTDTQYF. CDR3 nucleotide sequence: TGTGCCAGCAGCACAATAGACAGGGGCACAGATACGCAGTATTTT.

The genes are TRBV7-9 and TRBJ2-2; no clear D. The CDR3 sequence is 13 residues long. The V and J ends lost 2 bases and 2 bases respectively, with 3 bases between them. The V gene's germline CDR1 is SEHNR and CDR2 FQNEAQ (reference sequence). The CDR3 region is CASSLSNTGELFF. The CDR3 DNA reads TGTGCCAGCAGCTTAAGCAACACCGGGGAGCTGTTTTTT.

The chain links TRBV12-5 to TRBJ1-1; D is uncertain. Germline V gene data show CDR1 as LGHNT and CDR2 as FRNRAP. This CDR3 is 13 amino acids long. V dropped 4 bases and J dropped 7 bases, with 13 bases sitting between them. As DNA, the CDR3 is TGTGCTAGTGGTTCCCTCGGACTTCGTGAAGCTTTCTTT. Translated: CASGSLGLREAFF.

The chain links TRBV4-3 to TRBJ1-6, with D perhaps matching TRBD1 (6 bases). In germline, CDR1 is LGHNA, CDR2 YSLEER. The CDR3 runs 16 residues. V lost 0 bases and J 9 bases, leaving 15 bases between the germline ends. The CDR3 bases are TGCGCCAGCAGCCAAGATCCAGGGGCTGGGGGTTCACCCCTCCACTTT. Protein sequence: CASSQDPGAGGSPLHF.

V and J are TRBV27 and TRBJ2-7; D not resolved. CDR1 is MNHEY, CDR2 SMNVEV, per germline (reference sequence). V lost 3 bases, J lost 3 bases, and 12 bases lay in between. The CDR3 has 14 amino acids. CDR3: CASSFSGSNYEQYF. DNA for the CDR3: TGTGCCAGCAGTTTTTCCGGGTCCAACTACGAGCAGTACTTC.

V is TRBV7-9 and J is TRBJ1-3; 8 nucleotides line up with TRBD1. The V gene's germline CDR1 is SEHNR and CDR2 FQNEAQ (reference sequence). Germline trimming cut 0 bases from V and 1 base from J; bases unmatched to any gene: 5. The CDR3 spans 17 residues. CDR3: CASSLAGRGRSGNTIYF. The CDR3 DNA reads TGTGCCAGCAGCTTAGCCGGCAGGGGGCGATCTGGAAACACCATATATTTT.

The chain links TRBV7-8 to TRBJ1-2; D is ambiguous. V was pared by 0 bases and J by 4 bases, with 12 bases between. Per the germline V gene, CDR1 is SGHVS and CDR2 is FQNEAQ. This CDR3 is 15 amino acids long. CDR3 coding DNA: TGTGCCAGCAGCTTAGCTAGCCAATCTGGCTATGGCTACACCTTC. Translated: CASSLASQSGYGYTF.

The CDR3 loop reads CASKNRDNSYNEQFF. The CDR3 nucleotides are TGTGCCAGCAAGAACCGGGACAACTCCTACAATGAGCAGTTCTTC. The chain is built from TRBV6-5 and TRBJ2-1; TRBD1 might be the D (6 bases). Per germline, CDR1 MNHEY and CDR2 SVGAGI. The CDR3 has 15 amino acids. Between the trimmed V and J ends, which lost 7 bases and 0 bases, there was a span of 13 bases.

The chain employs TRBV12-3 or TRBV12-4 and TRBJ1-5; no clear D. The CDR3 is 12 amino acids. With 7 bases removed from V and 1 base from J, the gap between germline ends came to 5 bases. CDR3 sequence: CASKSSNQPQHF. CDR3 nucleotide sequence: TGTGCCAGCAAATCGAGCAATCAGCCCCAGCATTTT.